This TCR beta chain came from a study of PD-1 blockade in classical Hodgkin lymphoma. Study summary: Patients were treated with nivolumab at 3 mg/kg, and this was given intravenously every 2 weeks. Whole-study results and caveats: Nivolumab initiation under 1 year post-ASCT meant exclusion.

The assay was immunoSEQ multiplex PCR, and TCRdb's table has in-frame clones only and misses some. The data show tens of thousands of clones, with over 75% seen just once and around 2.7% held by the top ten. Time point defined: cycle 4 day 1 (C4D1), after five to seven weeks of nivolumab. Each patient experienced a relapse that followed autologous stem cell transplantation, and brentuximab vedotin exposure varied. This clone was found once. As yet, its antigen is unknown. The V end lost 6 bases, the J end lost 4 bases, and 19 bases lay between the germline ends. The CDR3 spans 15 residues. This clonotype was sampled from a human donor with classical Hodgkin lymphoma. Sample: peripheral blood mononuclear cells (PBMCs), taken before the fourth cycle of nivolumab. The chain carries TRBV23-1 and TRBJ2-7; a possible D gene is TRBD1 (6 bases). TRBV23-1 qualifies as an ORF whose function is uncertain. In nucleotides, the CDR3 is TGCGCCAGCAGCCTAAAACAGGGTTCCTCTTACGAGCAGTACTTC. Encoded protein: CASSLKQGSSYEQYF.